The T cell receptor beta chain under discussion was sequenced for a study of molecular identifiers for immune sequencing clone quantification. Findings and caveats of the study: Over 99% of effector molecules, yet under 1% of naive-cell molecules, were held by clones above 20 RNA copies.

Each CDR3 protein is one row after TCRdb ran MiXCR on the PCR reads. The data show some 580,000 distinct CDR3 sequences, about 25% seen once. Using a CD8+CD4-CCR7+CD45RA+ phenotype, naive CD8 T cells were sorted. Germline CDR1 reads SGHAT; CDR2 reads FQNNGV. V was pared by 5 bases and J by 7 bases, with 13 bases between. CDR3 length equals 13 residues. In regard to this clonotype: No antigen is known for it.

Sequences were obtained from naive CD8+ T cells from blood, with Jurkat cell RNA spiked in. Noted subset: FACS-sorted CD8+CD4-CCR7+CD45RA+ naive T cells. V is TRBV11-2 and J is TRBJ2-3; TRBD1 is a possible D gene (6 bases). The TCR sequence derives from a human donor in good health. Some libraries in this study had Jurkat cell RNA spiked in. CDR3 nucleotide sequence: TGTGCCAGCAGCACACCGGGACACAATACGCAGTATTTT. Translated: CASSTPGHNTQYF.